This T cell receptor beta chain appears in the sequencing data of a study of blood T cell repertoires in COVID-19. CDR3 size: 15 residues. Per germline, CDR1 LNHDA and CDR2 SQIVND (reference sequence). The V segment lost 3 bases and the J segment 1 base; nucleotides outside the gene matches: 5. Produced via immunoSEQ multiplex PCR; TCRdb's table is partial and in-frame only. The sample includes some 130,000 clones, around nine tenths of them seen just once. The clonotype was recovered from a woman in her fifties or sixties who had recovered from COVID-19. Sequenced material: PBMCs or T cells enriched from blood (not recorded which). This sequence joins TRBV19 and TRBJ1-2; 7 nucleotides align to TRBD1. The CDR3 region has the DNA TGTGCCAGTAGTATCGTGTCAGGGGGTAACTATGGCTACACCTTC. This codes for CASSIVSGGNYGYTF.